A single T cell receptor beta chain is shown here with its context. Its antigen is still unknown. The data belong to a study of blood T cells in healthy people across ages. Study-level findings and limits: CMV status of donors was not determined, possibly confounding expanded clonotype changes.

Germline CDR1 and CDR2: DFQATT and SNEGSKA (reference sequence). The ends lost 5 bases at V and 1 base at J; junction bases unmatched: 5. The CDR3 consists of 14 residues. Through a sample-barcoded 5' primer and a J-beta primer mix, a second PCR was run for roughly 6 to 12 cycles. Each sample yielded at least 2.5 million CDR3-containing paired-end reads. TCRdb reanalysed the 5' RACE reads using MiXCR and keeps one entry per CDR3 protein. Seen here are approximately 780,000 distinct CDR3 sequences, roughly 26% observed once, and the top ten hold around 3%. These data are also associated with another study on T cells of mothers and their children. In that study: Every mother produced more than 9.5 million TCR beta CDR3 reads, whereas every child provided roughly 3 million. Mothers and children who were related shared slightly more overlap than unrelated pairs, but not significantly more.

The gene calls are TRBV20-1 and TRBJ2-3; 8 bases map to TRBD1. The TCR originated in a boy aged 5-17 years in good health. Sequencing was performed on blood. The CDR3, as DNA: TGCAGTGCTCCCGGACAGGGCCGCACAGATACGCAGTATTTT. It specifies CSAPGQGRTDTQYF.